Detailed here is one T cell receptor (beta chain). It has no known antigen specificity. Base quality data are lacking; no much larger clone is found one base away. These data come from a study of T cell repertoires in cytomegalovirus infection (dated by TCRdb to the late 2010s). With respect to the entire study: Alongside well-studied HLA-B-restricted epitopes, the peptide stimulations were aimed at recently identified HLA-C-restricted CMV epitopes, whose presentation resists viral immunomodulation. Because public TCR beta signatures pointed to carriage of CMV infection together with the matching HLA type, the HLA type of each donor mattered for the analysis.

Instrument used: Illumina HiSeq 1500. The public sequencing data were trimmed at Q25 with fastp and processed into clonotypes with MiXCR by TCRdb, which kept only in-frame beta chains. One record per CDR3 amino acid sequence lists the most common genes and DNA. The sample records more than 300,000 distinct CDR3 sequences, about 32% of which are singletons. The ten largest account for about 14% of the sample. What the treatment or condition label conveys for this sample: in vitro stimulation with specific CMV peptide epitopes to enrich CMV-specific T cells. Reading the germline V gene (reference sequence) gives CDR1 SEHNR and CDR2 FQNEAQ. Relative to germline, V is 3 bases shorter and J is 8 bases shorter, with 13 bases between their ends. Taken from cysteine to phenylalanine, the CDR3 has 13 residues. Only CDR3 DNA remains: 39 bases, in frame from the first base. Paper-wide results and their limitations: The ex vivo response was dominated by HLA-C-restricted CMV-specific TCR beta clonotypes, and the single most frequent clonotype in two of eight donors was supplied by these HLA-C-restricted clonotypes. In both this cohort and an independent cohort of over 350 donors, the cumulative frequency of public TCR beta family members distinguished carriers of CMV infection plus the relevant HLA type.

Sequenced material: cultured PBMCs, taken from culture after CMV antigen stimulation. This clonotype was sampled from a human donor in good health (CMV status not recorded). Some clones in this sample may be carry-over from other donors' samples. This receptor chain uses TRBV7-9 and TRBJ1-1; TRBD1 is possibly the D segment (5 matching bases). The DNA reads TGTGCCAGCAGCTTGGGACCAGACAACGAAGCTTTCTTT. Translated, it reads CASSLGPDNEAFF. Reference TRBV7-9 and TRBJ1-1 genes cover what lies past the CDR3, so the full variable domain is DTGVSQNPRHKITKRGQNVTFRCDPISEHNRLYWYRQTLGQGPEFLTYFQNEAQLEKSRLLSDRFSAERPKGSFSTLEIQRTEQGDSAMYLCASSLGPDNEAFFGQGTRLTVV.